This entry is about one T cell receptor (beta chain). The repertoire was sequenced with immunoSEQ multiplex PCR; TCRdb's copy has only in-frame clones and lacks some. The data show roughly 96,000 clones, with 89% seen just once and about 10% held by the top ten. Each patient relapsed following autologous stem cell transplantation, and prior brentuximab vedotin exposure differed. This specimen belongs to a study of PD-1 blockade in classical Hodgkin lymphoma. Material: peripheral blood mononuclear cells (PBMCs), obtained before the second cycle of nivolumab. This TCR was recovered from a human donor with classical Hodgkin lymphoma.

The CDR3 DNA reads as TGTGCCAGCAGCTTAATCACAGATACGCAGTATTTT. Protein product: CASSLITDTQYF. The chain has TRBV7-9 and TRBJ2-3; no clear D gene. This CDR3 contains 12 residues. V lost 2 bases to trimming and J lost 2 bases, with 2 bases between them. Germline V lookup: CDR1 SEHNR, CDR2 FQNEAQ (reference sequence).